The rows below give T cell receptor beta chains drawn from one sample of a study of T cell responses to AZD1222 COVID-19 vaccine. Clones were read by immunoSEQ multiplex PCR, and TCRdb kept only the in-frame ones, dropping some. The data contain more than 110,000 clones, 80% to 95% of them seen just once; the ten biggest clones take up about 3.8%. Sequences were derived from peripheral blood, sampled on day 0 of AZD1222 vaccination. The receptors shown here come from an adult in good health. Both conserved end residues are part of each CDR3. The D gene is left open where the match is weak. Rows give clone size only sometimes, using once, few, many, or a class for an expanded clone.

cdr3_aa: CASSPEGGRLAKNIQYF
cdr3_nt: TGTGCCAGTAGTCCCGAAGGGGGCCGTCTAGCCAAAAACATTCAGTACTTC
d_call: TRBD1
clone_size: NA
j_call: TRBJ2-4
v_call: TRBV19

cdr3_aa: CASSPLGNEQFF
cdr3_nt: TGTGCCAGCTCACCCCTGGGCAATGAGCAGTTCTTC
d_call: NA
clone_size: once
j_call: TRBJ2-1
v_call: TRBV18

cdr3_aa: CASSSKRERVETQYF
cdr3_nt: TGTGCCAGCAGCTCTAAGCGGGAGAGAGTGGAGACCCAGTACTTC
d_call: TRBD2
clone_size: NA
j_call: TRBJ2-5
v_call: TRBV5-4

cdr3_aa: CASSLAWTGGTEAFF
cdr3_nt: TGCGCCAGCAGCTTGGCCTGGACAGGGGGCACTGAAGCTTTCTTT
d_call: TRBD1
clone_size: NA
j_call: TRBJ1-1
v_call: TRBV5-1

cdr3_aa: CASSPDRNQPQHF
cdr3_nt: TGTGCCAGCTCGCCGGACCGCAATCAGCCCCAGCATTTT
d_call: NA
clone_size: NA
j_call: TRBJ1-5
v_call: TRBV2

cdr3_aa: CATSDAGVPSDTQYF
cdr3_nt: TGTGCCACCAGTGATGCGGGGGTACCCTCTGATACGCAGTATTTT
d_call: TRBD2
clone_size: NA
j_call: TRBJ2-3
v_call: TRBV24-1

cdr3_aa: CATSALNGHNEQFF
cdr3_nt: TGTGCCACCAGTGCCCTCAATGGTCACAATGAGCAGTTCTTC
d_call: NA
clone_size: once
j_call: TRBJ2-1
v_call: TRBV24-1

cdr3_aa: CASGPGQGPYEQYF
cdr3_nt: TGTGCCAGCGGCCCGGGACAGGGCCCCTACGAGCAGTACTTC
d_call: TRBD1
clone_size: few
j_call: TRBJ2-7
v_call: TRBV6-2/TRBV6-3

cdr3_aa: CASSLVASGWEGNEQFF
cdr3_nt: TGTGCCAGCAGCTTGGTGGCTAGCGGCTGGGAGGGCAATGAGCAGTTCTTC
d_call: TRBD2
clone_size: once
j_call: TRBJ2-1
v_call: TRBV5-6

cdr3_aa: CASSSRGIDTQYF
cdr3_nt: TGTGCCAGCAGCTCAAGGGGGATAGATACGCAGTATTTT
d_call: NA
clone_size: NA
j_call: TRBJ2-3
v_call: TRBV9

cdr3_aa: CASSIVSGAGTEAFF
cdr3_nt: TGTGCCAGTAGTATAGTGTCAGGGGCCGGGACTGAAGCTTTCTTT
d_call: NA
clone_size: NA
j_call: TRBJ1-1
v_call: TRBV19

cdr3_aa: CASSLNPGNTIYF
cdr3_nt: TGTGCCAGCAGCTTAAATCCGGGAAACACCATATATTTT
d_call: NA
clone_size: NA
j_call: TRBJ1-3
v_call: TRBV7-2

cdr3_aa: CASSLSGSETQYF
cdr3_nt: TGTGCCAGCAGTTTATCTGGGTCGGAGACCCAGTACTTC
d_call: NA
clone_size: once
j_call: TRBJ2-5
v_call: TRBV12-3/TRBV12-4

cdr3_aa: CASSPRTGVYEQYF
cdr3_nt: TGTGCCAGCAGCCCACGGACGGGAGTATACGAGCAGTACTTC
d_call: NA
clone_size: NA
j_call: TRBJ2-7
v_call: TRBV7-2

cdr3_aa: CASSVAGGLKGHEQYF
cdr3_nt: TGTGCCAGCAGCGTAGCAGGAGGGCTGAAGGGTCACGAGCAGTACTTC
d_call: NA
clone_size: NA
j_call: TRBJ2-7
v_call: TRBV9

cdr3_aa: CASSESKGQSYEQYF
cdr3_nt: TGCGCCAGCAGTGAGTCGAAGGGACAGAGCTACGAGCAGTACTTC
d_call: TRBD1
clone_size: NA
j_call: TRBJ2-7
v_call: TRBV10-1

cdr3_aa: CASKQGPPRNEKLFF
cdr3_nt: TGTGCCAGCAAACAGGGACCCCCACGGAATGAAAAACTGTTTTTT
d_call: NA
clone_size: NA
j_call: TRBJ1-4
v_call: TRBV6-5

cdr3_aa: CASSFWGQSNEKLFF
cdr3_nt: TGTGCCAGCAGTTTTTGGGGTCAGAGCAATGAAAAACTGTTTTTT
d_call: NA
clone_size: NA
j_call: TRBJ1-4
v_call: TRBV27

cdr3_aa: CASSYPTSGDYEQYF
cdr3_nt: TGTGCCAGCAGTTACCCCACTAGCGGAGACTACGAGCAGTACTTC
d_call: TRBD2
clone_size: NA
j_call: TRBJ2-7
v_call: TRBV6-2/TRBV6-3

cdr3_aa: CASSLGPEYKQFF
cdr3_nt: TGTGCCAGCAGCTTAGGCCCCGAGTACAAGCAGTTCTTC
d_call: NA
clone_size: NA
j_call: TRBJ2-1
v_call: TRBV7-2

cdr3_aa: CASSLVGQGHSPGGNTIYF
cdr3_nt: TGTGCCAGCAGCTTAGTTGGACAGGGTCACTCTCCGGGGGGAAACACCATATATTTT
d_call: TRBD1
clone_size: NA
j_call: TRBJ1-3
v_call: TRBV7-2

cdr3_aa: CASSLWAGDTDTQYF
cdr3_nt: TGCGCCAGCAGCTTGTGGGCCGGGGACACAGATACGCAGTATTTT
d_call: NA
clone_size: NA
j_call: TRBJ2-3
v_call: TRBV5-1

cdr3_aa: CASSQGSDTQYF
cdr3_nt: TGTGCCAGCAGCCAGGGGTCAGATACGCAGTATTTT
d_call: NA
clone_size: NA
j_call: TRBJ2-3
v_call: TRBV7-3

cdr3_aa: CASSSPSVGYTF
cdr3_nt: TGTGCCAGCAGCTCGCCCTCGGTCGGCTACACCTTC
d_call: NA
clone_size: NA
j_call: TRBJ1-2
v_call: TRBV5-4

cdr3_aa: CASSFTRGTGELFF
cdr3_nt: TGTGCCAGCAGTTTTACCAGGGGCACCGGGGAGCTGTTTTTT
d_call: NA
clone_size: NA
j_call: TRBJ2-2
v_call: TRBV27

cdr3_aa: CASSDGVRNTEAFF
cdr3_nt: TGTGCCAGCAGTGATGGGGTTCGGAACACTGAAGCTTTCTTT
d_call: NA
clone_size: NA
j_call: TRBJ1-1
v_call: TRBV25-1

cdr3_aa: CASSPGAANSPLHF
cdr3_nt: TGTGCCAGCAGTCCTGGGGCAGCCAATTCACCCCTCCACTTT
d_call: NA
clone_size: NA
j_call: TRBJ1-6
v_call: TRBV27

cdr3_aa: CASSLQGLNQPQHF
cdr3_nt: TGTGCCAGCAGTTTACAGGGCCTCAATCAGCCCCAGCATTTT
d_call: NA
clone_size: NA
j_call: TRBJ1-5
v_call: TRBV27

cdr3_aa: CASSLVGGAMVF
cdr3_nt: TGCGCCAGCAGCTTGGTTGGCGGGGCCATGGTCTTC
d_call: NA
clone_size: NA
j_call: TRBJ1-2
v_call: TRBV5-1

cdr3_aa: CATSAHHNEQFF
cdr3_nt: TGTGCCACCAGTGCCCATCACAATGAGCAGTTCTTC
d_call: NA
clone_size: once
j_call: TRBJ2-1
v_call: TRBV24-1

cdr3_aa: CTSSHGFPKDTGELFF
cdr3_nt: TGCACCAGCAGCCATGGGTTCCCTAAGGACACCGGGGAGCTGTTTTTT
d_call: NA
clone_size: once
j_call: TRBJ2-2
v_call: TRBV1

cdr3_aa: CASSPLGFPTDTQYF
cdr3_nt: TGTGCCAGCTCCCCCCTAGGTTTCCCCACAGATACGCAGTATTTT
d_call: NA
clone_size: NA
j_call: TRBJ2-3
v_call: TRBV7-3

cdr3_aa: CASSQDLPLGLAGGKNIQYF
cdr3_nt: TGTGCCAGCAGCCAAGATCTTCCCCTTGGACTAGCGGGAGGAAAAAACATTCAGTACTTC
d_call: TRBD2
clone_size: NA
j_call: TRBJ2-4
v_call: TRBV4-2

cdr3_aa: CASSPVAGGTGELFF
cdr3_nt: TGCGCCAGCAGCCCGGTAGCGGGAGGGACCGGGGAGCTGTTTTTT
d_call: TRBD2
clone_size: NA
j_call: TRBJ2-2
v_call: TRBV5-1

cdr3_aa: CASSSDFGNEQFF
cdr3_nt: TGTGCCAGCAGCTCCGACTTTGGTAATGAGCAGTTCTTC
d_call: NA
clone_size: NA
j_call: TRBJ2-1
v_call: TRBV7-2

cdr3_aa: CAISESGSHSYEQYF
cdr3_nt: TGTGCCATCAGTGAGTCGGGCAGCCACTCCTACGAGCAGTACTTC
d_call: NA
clone_size: NA
j_call: TRBJ2-7
v_call: TRBV10-3

cdr3_aa: CASTIQGGNQPQHF
cdr3_nt: TGTGCCAGTACCATACAGGGAGGGAATCAGCCCCAGCATTTT
d_call: NA
clone_size: NA
j_call: TRBJ1-5
v_call: TRBV19

cdr3_aa: CASSLAGVVRETQYF
cdr3_nt: TGCGCCAGCAGCTTAGCGGGAGTAGTTAGGGAGACCCAGTACTTC
d_call: TRBD2
clone_size: NA
j_call: TRBJ2-5
v_call: TRBV5-1

cdr3_aa: CATSRPGQNYGYTF
cdr3_nt: TGTGCCACCAGCAGACCGGGACAGAACTATGGCTACACCTTC
d_call: TRBD1
clone_size: NA
j_call: TRBJ1-2
v_call: TRBV15

cdr3_aa: CASSLTTPGLAEYNEQFF
cdr3_nt: TGCGCCAGCAGCTTGACCACGCCGGGACTAGCGGAATACAATGAGCAGTTCTTC
d_call: TRBD2
clone_size: NA
j_call: TRBJ2-1
v_call: TRBV5-1